This T cell receptor beta chain was sequenced for a study of blood T cell repertoires in COVID-19. Across the whole study: The United States, Italy and Spain supplied acute and convalescent COVID-19 samples. PBMCs, B-cell-depleted T cells, or T cells provided the cDNA or gDNA that made up the material.

As originally analysed: Reference gene primers were amplified, and this amplification served to estimate nucleated cell counts. Profiling relied on immunoSEQ multiplex PCR, and the TCRdb table lists in-frame clones only, not all of them. D and trimming were read from the DNA, whereas the V and J calls and clone size are those reported in that table. The data contain about 200,000 clones, roughly 75% of them singletons. The V end lost 5 bases, the J end lost 0 bases, and 17 bases lay between the germline ends. Germline-derived CDR1 and CDR2 are PRHDT and FYEKMQ (reference sequence). The CDR3 has 17 amino acids.

This TCR came from a woman aged 70 to 79 with acute or convalescent COVID-19. The chain couples TRBV13 to TRBJ1-3; TRBD1 might be the D (5 bases). Sequenced sample: peripheral blood. Here the CDR3 reads CASSIIRGSLSGNTIYF. In DNA, the CDR3 is TGTGCCAGCAGCATTATAAGGGGATCGCTCTCTGGAAACACCATATATTTT.